These T cell receptor beta chains were read from a single sample in a study of T-cell memory formation after mild COVID-19. TCRdb reanalysed the 5' RACE reads using MiXCR and keeps one entry per CDR3 protein. The sample records about 270,000 distinct CDR3 sequences, 15% to 20% being singletons. The specimen was PBMCs or a T cell subset sorted from them (not recorded which). These receptor sequences come from a man between 18 and 29 years old who had mild COVID-19 (a few samples of this study predate the infection). Cell type and time point are not known. The CDR3 runs from the conserved cysteine through the conserved F or W. A D gene is named only where the DNA matches it firmly. The listing skips clone size in some rows; elsewhere it reads once, few, many or a size class.

j_gene,abundance,d_gene,v_gene,CDR3aa,CDR3nt
TRBJ2-6,NA,NA,TRBV20-1,CSARARGDIRNSGANVLTF,TGCAGTGCTAGAGCTCGAGGGGACATTCGAAACTCTGGGGCCAACGTCCTGACTTTC
TRBJ2-3,NA,NA,TRBV20-1,CSPGAGRTDTQYF,TGCAGTCCCGGCGCGGGACGCACAGATACGCAGTATTTT
TRBJ2-1,NA,TRBD1,TRBV7-2,CASSLHRGRLFNEQFF,TGTGCCAGCAGCTTGCACAGGGGGCGACTCTTTAATGAGCAGTTCTTC
TRBJ2-3,few,NA,TRBV11-3,CASSLRGASTDTQYF,TGTGCCAGCAGCTTACGGGGGGCGAGCACAGATACGCAGTATTTT
TRBJ2-5,many,TRBD2,TRBV4-2,CASSSGLAGGQETQYF,TGTGCCAGCAGTAGCGGACTAGCGGGGGGCCAAGAGACCCAGTACTTC
TRBJ2-7,few,TRBD2,TRBV15,CATRDGGYEQYF,TGTGCCACCAGGGACGGGGGGTACGAGCAGTACTTC
TRBJ2-2,few,NA,TRBV7-2,CASSWAGYGNTGELFF,TGTGCCAGCAGCTGGGCAGGGTATGGGAACACCGGGGAGCTGTTTTTT
TRBJ2-3,few,NA,TRBV6-5,CASIGAGPDTQYF,TGTGCCAGCATAGGGGCGGGGCCAGATACGCAGTATTTT
TRBJ1-1,NA,NA,TRBV12-3/TRBV12-4,CASSPSLYGNTEAFF,TGTGCCAGCAGCCCTAGCTTATATGGGAACACTGAAGCTTTCTTT
TRBJ1-6,NA,NA,TRBV12-3/TRBV12-4,CASSPGTRSLLHF,TGTGCCAGCAGTCCCGGGACACGGTCTCTCCTCCACTTT
TRBJ1-1,NA,NA,TRBV5-1,CASNDQGGHTEAFF,TGCGCCAGCAACGATCAGGGAGGGCACACTGAAGCTTTCTTT
TRBJ1-5,few,TRBD1,TRBV7-9,CASSGPRGRGNQPQHF,TGTGCCAGCAGCGGACCAAGGGGGCGCGGAAATCAGCCCCAGCATTTT
TRBJ2-3,NA,NA,TRBV4-1,CASSLITGSQGDTQYF,TGCGCCAGCAGCCTAATAACAGGGAGTCAAGGAGATACGCAGTATTTT
TRBJ2-3,NA,NA,TRBV5-1,CASSLVRGSSTDTQYF,TGCGCCAGCAGCTTGGTTCGGGGATCTAGCACAGATACGCAGTATTTT
TRBJ2-3,few,NA,TRBV12-2,CASRLGGFKAQYF,TGTGCAAGTCGCTTAGGCGGGTTCAAGGCGCAGTATTTT
TRBJ2-3,NA,NA,TRBV20-1,CSARAGPRDTQYF,TGCAGTGCTAGGGCTGGACCGCGGGATACGCAGTATTTT
TRBJ2-1,NA,NA,TRBV4-1,CASSQVGAGREQFF,TGCGCCAGCAGCCAAGTAGGGGCGGGTCGGGAGCAGTTCTTC
TRBJ2-3,NA,NA,TRBV6-5,CASSHSGLLSTDTQYF,TGTGCCAGCAGCCACTCAGGGTTACTGAGCACAGATACGCAGTATTTT
TRBJ2-7,few,NA,TRBV20-1,CSARETDGTYEQYF,TGCAGTGCTAGAGAAACAGACGGGACCTACGAGCAGTACTTC
TRBJ2-2,few,NA,TRBV9,CASSVETAGNTGELFF,TGTGCCAGCAGCGTAGAGACAGCGGGGAACACCGGGGAGCTGTTTTTT
TRBJ1-1,few,NA,TRBV7-8,CASSFISNTEAFF,TGTGCCAGCAGCTTTATTTCGAACACTGAAGCTTTCTTT
TRBJ2-2,few,TRBD1,TRBV2,CASSGIRGTGELFF,TGTGCCAGCAGTGGCATCAGGGGGACCGGGGAGCTGTTTTTT
TRBJ2-3,many,NA,TRBV7-8,CASSQVRVRDTDTQYF,TGTGCCAGCAGCCAGGTACGGGTCCGCGACACAGATACGCAGTATTTT
TRBJ2-1,few,TRBD2,TRBV4-2,CASSHNLVAGGGEQFF,TGTGCCAGCAGCCATAATTTGGTAGCGGGGGGTGGTGAGCAGTTCTTC
TRBJ1-5,few,NA,TRBV11-3,CASSHIRVAIQPQHF,TGTGCCAGCAGCCACATCCGGGTTGCGATCCAGCCCCAGCATTTT
TRBJ1-2,few,NA,TRBV12-3/TRBV12-4,CASSFGEDYGYTF,TGTGCCAGCAGTTTCGGGGAAGACTATGGCTACACCTTC
TRBJ1-4,NA,TRBD1,TRBV14,CASSDRGPVKLFF,TGTGCCAGCAGCGACAGGGGGCCCGTGAAACTGTTTTTT
TRBJ2-1,NA,TRBD1,TRBV6-2/TRBV6-3,CASSLRDRGLFVYNEQFF,TGTGCCAGCAGCCTCCGGGACAGGGGGCTTTTTGTTTACAATGAGCAGTTCTTC
TRBJ1-2,NA,NA,TRBV4-1,CASSQDPGANYGYTF,TGCGCCAGCAGCCAAGATCCGGGGGCTAACTATGGCTACACCTTC
TRBJ2-5,few,NA,TRBV7-2,CASSSRDARGIYQETQYF,TGTGCCAGCAGCTCCCGCGACGCACGGGGGATATACCAAGAGACCCAGTACTTC
TRBJ2-2,few,TRBD1,TRBV7-3,CASSAYRGPDTGELFF,TGTGCCAGCAGCGCGTACAGGGGGCCGGACACCGGGGAGCTGTTTTTT
TRBJ2-7,few,NA,TRBV4-1,CASSQQGSYEQYF,TGCGCCAGCAGCCAGCAGGGCTCCTACGAGCAGTACTTC
TRBJ2-7,few,NA,TRBV27,CASSSLGTVTYEQYF,TGTGCCAGCAGTTCCCTCGGGACGGTGACCTACGAGCAGTACTTC
TRBJ2-5,few,TRBD2,TRBV5-4,CASSLGGFGGRSQETQYF,TGTGCCAGCAGCTTGGGGGGTTTTGGCGGGAGATCCCAAGAGACCCAGTACTTC
TRBJ2-3,NA,NA,TRBV5-1,CASSLTPSTDTQYF,TGCGCCAGCAGCTTGACGCCCAGCACAGATACGCAGTATTTT
TRBJ2-5,NA,NA,TRBV11-3,CASSLLLGPQYF,TGTGCCAGCAGCCTGCTCCTGGGGCCTCAGTACTTC
TRBJ1-5,NA,NA,TRBV27,CASGTGSNQPQHF,TGTGCCAGCGGGACGGGTAGCAATCAGCCCCAGCATTTT
TRBJ1-1,NA,NA,TRBV7-2,CASSFGAYTEAFF,TGTGCCAGCAGCTTTGGGGCGTACACTGAAGCTTTCTTT
TRBJ2-3,few,NA,TRBV10-3,CAISKLGSTDTQYF,TGTGCCATCAGTAAACTAGGGAGCACAGATACGCAGTATTTT
TRBJ1-6,few,NA,TRBV18,CASSPAGPYNSPLHF,TGTGCCAGCTCACCCGCAGGGCCCTATAATTCACCCCTCCACTTT
TRBJ2-7,few,NA,TRBV20-1,CSASLRGREYEQYF,TGCAGTGCTAGTCTCCGGGGGCGCGAATACGAGCAGTACTTC
TRBJ2-7,NA,NA,TRBV27,CASSETGFYEQYF,TGTGCCAGTAGCGAAACGGGTTTTTACGAGCAGTACTTC
TRBJ1-1,many,NA,TRBV9,CASSVGGRGVREAFF,TGTGCCAGCAGCGTAGGGGGTAGGGGGGTGCGAGAAGCTTTCTTT
TRBJ2-1,many,TRBD2,TRBV4-2,CASSQETSGNEQFF,TGTGCCAGCAGCCAGGAGACTAGCGGCAATGAGCAGTTCTTC
TRBJ2-1,many,NA,TRBV7-9,CASSPRSSYNEQFF,TGTGCCAGCAGCCCGAGAAGCTCCTACAATGAGCAGTTCTTC
TRBJ2-7,few,TRBD2,TRBV7-2,CASSLSGGGIHEQYF,TGTGCCAGCAGCCTGTCCGGGGGGGGAATCCACGAGCAGTACTTC
TRBJ2-1,NA,TRBD1,TRBV7-3,CASSRGQGFYNEQFF,TGTGCCAGCAGCCGGGGACAGGGTTTCTACAATGAGCAGTTCTTC
TRBJ2-7,once,NA,TRBV13,CASSPSGIYEQYF,TGTGCCAGCAGCCCATCGGGGATTTACGAGCAGTACTTC